A selection of T cell receptor beta chains follows, all from one sample in a study of regulatory T cells in long-lasting Graves disease. TCRdb re-called the multiplex PCR reads through MiXCR, storing one row per CDR3 protein. The table has over 250,000 distinct CDR3 sequences, 22% seen once; the top ten hold about 61%. The material sequenced was peripheral blood mononuclear cells (PBMCs), taken when the disease was refractory, from a patient treated with antithyroid drugs. Every receptor here comes from a female donor with Graves disease. CDR3s include the opening cysteine and the closing phenylalanine or tryptophan. D genes are given only for firm matches. Only some rows state a clone size, as once, few, many or a class for expanded clones.

j_call clone_size d_call v_call cdr3_nt cdr3_aa
TRBJ2-1 . TRBD2 TRBV6-1 TGTGCCAGCAGGGGAGCGGGAGGAAGGAATGAGCAGTTCTTC CASRGAGGRNEQFF
TRBJ2-7 few TRBD2 TRBV7-2 TGTGCCAGCAGCTTAGAGGTAGTTGGTGCGAGGCTCGGAGTAGCGGGAGAGGGATACGAGCAGTACTTC CASSLEVVGARLGVAGEGYEQYF
TRBJ2-2 many . TRBV2 TGTGCCAGCAGTCGCCGAAGGGAGCTGTTTTTT CASSRRRELFF
TRBJ2-2 few TRBD1 TRBV5-1 TGCGCCAGCAGCTCAACCGGGACAGGGAGTACCGGGGAGCTGTTTTTT CASSSTGTGSTGELFF
TRBJ2-7 . TRBD2 TRBV6-2/TRBV6-3 TGTGCCAGCAGTTACCGGCTAGCGGGAGTAATGGACGAGCAGTACTTC CASSYRLAGVMDEQYF
TRBJ1-1 many . TRBV9 TGTGCCAGCAGCCCCAACGGTTTGAAGGGAGCAGGCACTGAAGCTTTCTTT CASSPNGLKGAGTEAFF
TRBJ2-7 few . TRBV7-2 TGTGCCAGCAGCTTGTCACGAATCGGGACGGGCCACTACGAGCAGTACTTC CASSLSRIGTGHYEQYF
TRBJ2-6 . . TRBV19 TGTGCCAGTAGTATAGATTGGAACACCCCTGGGGCCAACGTCCTGACTTTC CASSIDWNTPGANVLTF
TRBJ1-5 many . TRBV28 TGTGCCAGCAAAAGTGTCGGACAGCCCAATCAGCCCCAGCATTTT CASKSVGQPNQPQHF
TRBJ1-5 . . TRBV7-2 TGTGCCAGCAGCTTAGTGTCTGATCAGCCCCAGCATTTT CASSLVSDQPQHF
TRBJ1-4 many TRBD1 TRBV15 TGTGCCACCAGCGTCGGGACAGGGGGCGTTTTTGAAAAACTGTTTTTT CATSVGTGGVFEKLFF
TRBJ1-5 many . TRBV7-2 TGTGCCAGCAGCTTCGGGGTTAGCAATCAGCCCCAGCATTTT CASSFGVSNQPQHF
TRBJ2-5 many TRBD2 TRBV7-2 TGTGCCAGCAGCTCCTACCCGGGAGGACCAGAGACCCAGTACTTC CASSSYPGGPETQYF
TRBJ2-7 many . TRBV9 TGTGCCAGCCGCCAAAACGACTACGAGCAGTACTTC CASRQNDYEQYF
TRBJ2-7 few TRBD2 TRBV20-1 TGCAGTGCTAGAGCTAGCGGGATCGGGGGGGACGAGCAGTACTTC CSARASGIGGDEQYF
TRBJ2-2 . TRBD2 TRBV4-3 TGCGCCAGCAGCCAAGATCTCGGGCGGGAGTTCACCGGGGAGCTGTTTTTT CASSQDLGREFTGELFF
TRBJ2-7 few TRBD2 TRBV18 TGTGCCAGCTCAGAGGGACTAGCCGTTACTGGGGAGCAGTACTTC CASSEGLAVTGEQYF
TRBJ2-7 . . TRBV20-1 TGCAGTGCGAGGACTTACTCCTACGAGCAGTACTTC CSARTYSYEQYF
TRBJ2-7 . TRBD2 TRBV27 TGTGCCAGCAGTAAAGCCGGGACTAGCGGGAGCTTGGACTACGAGCAGTACTTC CASSKAGTSGSLDYEQYF
TRBJ2-2 . . TRBV10-3 TGTGCCATCAGTGGGGACGGGAACACCGGGGAGCTGTTTTTT CAISGDGNTGELFF
TRBJ1-2 many TRBD1 TRBV15 TGTGCCACCAGCAGACTAGACAGGGGGACTAACTATGGCTACACCTTC CATSRLDRGTNYGYTF
TRBJ1-6 . . TRBV19 TGTGCCAGTAGCGGCCGGGCAGGTCATAATTCACCCCTCCACTTT CASSGRAGHNSPLHF
TRBJ1-1 . TRBD1 TRBV5-1 TGCGCCAGCAGCTTGGAGGGGGCTCGGACTGAAGCTTTCTTT CASSLEGARTEAFF
TRBJ2-7 . . TRBV2 TGTGCCAGCAGACCTAACCCGACGACAGGTCCCCCCTACGAGCAGTACTTC CASRPNPTTGPPYEQYF
TRBJ2-1 . . TRBV5-1 TGCGCCAGCAGCTGGCATCTTGGCGGGGAAAACAATGAGCAGTTCTTC CASSWHLGGENNEQFF
TRBJ2-7 many . TRBV20-1 TGCAGTGCTGCGGACTACGAGCAGTACTTC CSAADYEQYF
TRBJ1-4 . TRBD1 TRBV19 TGTGCCAGTACCCCCGCCGGGACAGGGGGCGCAACTAATGAAAAACTGTTTTTT CASTPAGTGGATNEKLFF
TRBJ1-5 . TRBD1 TRBV7-6 TGTGCCAGCAGCTTAACCGGGACAGGGAGTCAGCCCCAGCATTTT CASSLTGTGSQPQHF
TRBJ2-7 many . TRBV7-2 TGTGCCAGCAGCTTAGGTCCGGGCGAGCAGTACTTC CASSLGPGEQYF
TRBJ1-1 many . TRBV6-6 TGTGCCAGCAGTTACTCGAGGACGGTGAACACTGAAGCTTTCTTT CASSYSRTVNTEAFF
TRBJ2-2 . . TRBV7-3 TGTGCCAGCAGCCGGGCAGGTGTCAGCGGGTCCGGGGAGCTGTTTTTT CASSRAGVSGSGELFF
TRBJ2-1 . TRBD1 TRBV9 TGTGCCAGCAGCGCCTCGGGACAGGGACACAATGAGCAGTTCTTC CASSASGQGHNEQFF
TRBJ2-5 many TRBD1 TRBV9 TGTGCCAGCAGCCCTGGGACAGCCCAAGAGACCCAGTACTTC CASSPGTAQETQYF
TRBJ1-1 . . TRBV19 TGTGCCAGTAGTTCCGGGACATATATGAACACTGAAGCTTTCTTT CASSSGTYMNTEAFF
TRBJ1-4 many . TRBV6-5 TGTGCCAGCAGTTACGTCTCAACCCAGGAAAAACTGTTTTTT CASSYVSTQEKLFF
TRBJ1-5 . . TRBV27 TGTGCCAGCAGTTTAGGGAATCCTAATCAGCCCCAGCATTTT CASSLGNPNQPQHF
TRBJ2-7 . TRBD1 TRBV27 TGTGCCAGCAGTAATCGGGGACAGACAATCTACGAGCAGTGCTTC CASSNRGQTIYEQCF
TRBJ2-7 few TRBD2 TRBV6-2/TRBV6-3 TGTGCCAGCAGTTACTCTCCGGGACTAGCGGGAGAGGTTCCACAATACTACGAGCAGTACTTC CASSYSPGLAGEVPQYYEQYF
TRBJ2-4 . . TRBV7-2 TGTGCCAGCAGCAACGATAGGAACAAAAACATTCAGTACTTC CASSNDRNKNIQYF
TRBJ1-5 few . TRBV20-1 TGCAGTGCTAGAGGTGAAAGGGTATGGGGCAATCAGCCCCAGCATTTT CSARGERVWGNQPQHF
TRBJ2-5 few . TRBV2 TGTGCCAGCAGGCAGCAAGTGACCCAGTACTTC CASRQQVTQYF
TRBJ2-3 . TRBD2 TRBV5-4 TGTGCCAGCAGCTTGAGGCTAGCGGGAGTTGGCAGCACAGATACGCAGTATTTT CASSLRLAGVGSTDTQYF
TRBJ2-1 . . TRBV5-1 TGCGCCAGCAGCTTGGTGGAGAGCGGAAATGAGCAGTTCTTC CASSLVESGNEQFF
TRBJ1-1 . . TRBV30 TGTGCCTGGAGTGTATCTCCCAACACTGAAGCTTTCTTT CAWSVSPNTEAFF
TRBJ1-6 many . TRBV12-3/TRBV12-4 TGTGCCAGCAGTGGACAGTTTAATTCACCCCTCCACTTT CASSGQFNSPLHF
TRBJ2-7 few . TRBV5-8 TGTGCCAGCAGCTTTGAGGGGAAGGGCCCCTACGAGCAGTGCTTC CASSFEGKGPYEQCF